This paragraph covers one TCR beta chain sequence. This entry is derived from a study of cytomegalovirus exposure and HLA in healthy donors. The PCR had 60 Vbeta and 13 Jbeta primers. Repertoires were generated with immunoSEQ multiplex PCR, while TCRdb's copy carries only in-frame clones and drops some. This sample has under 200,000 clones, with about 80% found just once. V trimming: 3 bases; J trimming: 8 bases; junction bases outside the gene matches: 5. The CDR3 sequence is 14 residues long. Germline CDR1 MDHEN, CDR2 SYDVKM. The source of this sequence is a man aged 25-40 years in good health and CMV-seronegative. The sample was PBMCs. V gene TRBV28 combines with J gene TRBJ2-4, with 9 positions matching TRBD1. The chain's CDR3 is CASSLTGGWDIQYF. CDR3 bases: TGTGCCAGCAGTTTGACAGGGGGATGGGACATTCAGTACTTC.